These T cell receptor beta chains were read from a single sample in a study of cytomegalovirus exposure and HLA in healthy donors. Clones were sequenced by immunoSEQ multiplex PCR, and TCRdb holds only the in-frame ones, with some missing. The sample lists about 160,000 clones; 81% were seen once. The sequenced sample was PBMCs. These receptors originate from a woman under 30 in good health and CMV-seronegative. Both conserved end residues are part of each CDR3. Each record gives: clone size, J gene, V gene, CDR3 protein. Not all rows give a size; the values are once, few, many and, for expanded clones, a class.

size: .; J: TRBJ2-7; V: TRBV15; CDR3: CATSKSGHEQYF
size: .; J: TRBJ2-3; V: TRBV4-1; CDR3: CASSDTGKTDTQYF
size: .; J: TRBJ1-2; V: TRBV9; CDR3: CASSAQGNYGYTF
size: .; J: .; V: TRBV11-1; CDR3: CASTPIRTGGSSYEQYF
size: .; J: TRBJ1-6; V: TRBV5-4; CDR3: CASSPAAGQNSPLHF
size: .; J: TRBJ2-3; V: TRBV28; CDR3: CASSLYGLAVLVTDTQYF
size: .; J: TRBJ2-7; V: TRBV7-2; CDR3: CASSSYSGIAYEQYF
size: .; J: TRBJ2-2; V: TRBV11-3; CDR3: CASSSRLAANTGELFF
size: .; J: TRBJ2-3; V: TRBV5-1; CDR3: CASSLISGSRDTQYF
size: .; J: TRBJ2-1; V: TRBV5-5; CDR3: CASSFGQGAVSYNEQFF
size: once; J: TRBJ2-7; V: TRBV7-9; CDR3: CASSSGTGGGEQYF
size: .; J: TRBJ2-7; V: TRBV15; CDR3: CATSMGLTKYEQYF
size: .; J: TRBJ2-7; V: TRBV28; CDR3: CASRPTLGGGPEQYF
size: few; J: TRBJ2-1; V: TRBV6-1; CDR3: CASRPSGGPGNEQFF
size: .; J: TRBJ2-7; V: TRBV5-4; CDR3: CASSLREGISYEQYF
size: .; J: TRBJ2-5; V: TRBV9; CDR3: CASSLTWEEETQYF
size: .; J: TRBJ2-6; V: TRBV11-1; CDR3: CASRETGSFGANVLTF
size: .; J: TRBJ2-3; V: TRBV2; CDR3: CASAGGGSLTDTQYF
size: .; J: TRBJ1-2; V: TRBV5-1; CDR3: CASSQETRGGSGYTF
size: .; J: TRBJ2-7; V: TRBV14; CDR3: CASSQDSPRAYEQYF
size: once; J: TRBJ2-7; V: TRBV5-4; CDR3: CASSPPPGGHHYEQYF
size: .; J: TRBJ2-7; V: TRBV28; CDR3: CASSLGTSGVNEQYF
size: few; J: TRBJ2-1; V: TRBV4-1; CDR3: CASSQLKGTGGHNEQFF
size: once; J: TRBJ1-5; V: TRBV4-1; CDR3: CASSQERSYQPQHF
size: few; J: TRBJ2-7; V: TRBV28; CDR3: CASTIGGIGSSYEQYF
size: .; J: TRBJ2-1; V: TRBV28; CDR3: CASSLSRTSGVTGEQFF
size: .; J: TRBJ2-7; V: TRBV7-2; CDR3: CASTVSRVTSYEQYF
size: .; J: TRBJ1-5; V: TRBV27; CDR3: CASSLLPGIPDQPQHF
size: once; J: TRBJ2-1; V: TRBV11-3; CDR3: CASSLARGGEQFF
size: .; J: TRBJ1-4; V: TRBV6-5; CDR3: CASSYFGVTEKLFF
size: once; J: TRBJ2-5; V: TRBV5-6; CDR3: CASSLEASGPDQETQYF
size: few; J: TRBJ2-1; V: TRBV13; CDR3: CASSLIAGDEVNEQFF
size: once; J: TRBJ2-2; V: TRBV5-1; CDR3: CASSLGLANTGELFF
size: .; J: TRBJ2-3; V: TRBV5-1; CDR3: CASSWGQGRADTQYF
size: .; J: TRBJ2-1; V: TRBV9; CDR3: CASRSVADHNEQFF
size: .; J: TRBJ2-5; V: TRBV6-1; CDR3: CASSEGQVGETQYF
size: .; J: TRBJ2-1; V: TRBV4-1; CDR3: CASSQDPAGSYNEQFF
size: .; J: TRBJ2-1; V: TRBV5-1; CDR3: CASSWTSGGTNEQFF
size: .; J: TRBJ2-5; V: TRBV19; CDR3: CASSLTQGKTQYF
size: .; J: TRBJ2-1; V: TRBV29-1; CDR3: CSVDRGQVNEQFF
size: .; J: TRBJ1-2; V: TRBV6-5; CDR3: CASRTMTGVYGYTF
size: .; J: TRBJ2-7; V: TRBV5-1; CDR3: CASSLGGLSYEQYF
size: once; J: TRBJ1-1; V: TRBV9; CDR3: CASSVAAGRTEAFF
size: .; J: TRBJ2-3; V: TRBV7-9; CDR3: CASSLRGQGSSTDTQYF
size: .; J: .; V: TRBV2; CDR3: CASSVRWETQYF
size: .; J: TRBJ2-5; V: TRBV5-5; CDR3: CASEGRETQETQYF
size: .; J: TRBJ1-2; V: TRBV5-5; CDR3: CASSLQTGNYGYTF